Each of the 21 T cell receptor beta chains below was sequenced from the same sample in a study of blood T cell repertoires in COVID-19. Assay used: immunoSEQ multiplex PCR; TCRdb lists only in-frame clones, some missing. The sample comprises 350,000 to 450,000 clones, 89% of which are singletons, and around 1.5% rests with the top ten. The sequenced sample was peripheral blood. These receptors originate from a woman aged 40 to 49 with COVID-19, enrolled during active disease.

The rearrangement uses TRBV7-6 and TRBJ1-1, with 8 bases lining up with TRBD1. CDR3 length: 13 amino acids. The junction had 1 base not matched to a gene; V was cut back by 3 bases and J by 4 bases. Germline assignment: CDR1 SGHVS and CDR2 FNYEAQ. The CDR3 reads CASSFGQGTEAFF. In nucleotides, the CDR3 is TGTGCCAGCAGCTTCGGACAGGGCACTGAAGCTTTCTTT.

This clone was recorded only once. The chain uses TRBV15 and TRBJ2-1; D gene ambiguous. V gave up 0 bases and J gave up 4 bases, with 4 bases separating them. Looked up from germline, CDR1 is LNHNV and CDR2 is YYDKDF (reference sequence). The CDR3 consists of 13 residues. The CDR3 nucleotides are TGTGCCACCAGCAGAGATCAATACAATGAGCAGTTCTTC. It encodes CATSRDQYNEQFF.

This clone came up a few times. The chain uses TRBV16 and TRBJ2-2, with D uncertain. The CDR3 totals 14 residues. Trimming left V 0 bases short and J 1 base short, with 3 bases between. Germline assignment: CDR1 KGHSY and CDR2 FQNENV. CDR3 sequence: CASSQSQNTGELFF. For the CDR3, the DNA is TGTGCCAGCAGCCAATCTCAGAACACCGGGGAGCTGTTTTTT.

The chain employs TRBV18 and TRBJ1-2; 8 nucleotides match TRBD1. V shed 3 bases, J shed 1 base, and the junction held 10 bases outside the gene matches. Per the germline V gene, CDR1 is KGHSH and CDR2 is LQKENI. CDR3 length: 17 amino acids. CDR3 in amino acids: CASSPSSSRGLNYGYTF. CDR3 in DNA: TGTGCCAGCTCACCCTCCTCTTCCAGGGGGCTTAACTATGGCTACACCTTC.

The rearrangement joins TRBV7-3 to TRBJ2-3; D is possibly TRBD1 (6 bases). Germline V gene data show CDR1 as SGHTA and CDR2 as FQGTGA. CDR3 length equals 17 residues. Trimming took off 5 bases at V and 2 bases at J, with 20 bases between the two ends. CDR3 sequence: CASSPRGRQGSTDTQYF. Here the CDR3 DNA reads TGTGCCAGCAGCCCCAGGGGCCGTCAAGGGTCCACAGATACGCAGTATTTT.

V usage is TRBV5-6 and J usage is TRBJ2-7, with D possibly TRBD1 on 5 matching bases. The V end was cut by 0 bases, the J end by 0 bases, with 13 bases between. The CDR3 runs 16 residues. Germline assignment: CDR1 SGHDT and CDR2 YYEEEE. This CDR3 is CASSLETALISYEQYF. CDR3 in DNA: TGTGCCAGCAGCTTGGAGACAGCGTTAATCTCCTACGAGCAGTACTTC. The whole variable domain, remainder taken from reference TRBV5-6 and TRBJ2-7, is DAGVTQSPTHLIKTRGQQVTLRCSPKSGHDTVSWYQQALGQGPQFIFQYYEEEERQRGNFPDRFSGHQFPNYSSELNVNALLLGDSALYLCASSLETALISYEQYFGPGTRLTVT.

The chain links TRBV9 to TRBJ2-5, with TRBD2 identical over 7 bases. The V gene's germline CDR1 is SGDLS and CDR2 YYNGEE. The J segment lost 2 bases and the V segment lost 3 bases, leaving 13 bases of the junction unmatched. The CDR3 totals 17 residues. As DNA, the CDR3 is TGTGCCAGCAGCGAACGCCGGGGGGAGCGATATCAAGAGACCCAGTACTTC. Its protein product is CASSERRGERYQETQYF.

The rearrangement joins TRBV3-1 (or the pseudogene TRBV3-2) to TRBJ1-1, with TRBD1 matching 7 bases. CDR1 and CDR2 from the germline V gene are LGHDT and YNNKEL (reference sequence). J lost 2 bases, V lost 0 bases, and 6 bases had no gene match. The CDR3 spans 16 residues. CDR3 nucleotides: TGTGCCAGCAGCCAAGAACCGGGACAGAGAAACACTGAAGCTTTCTTT. Translated, it gives CASSQEPGQRNTEAFF.

This sequence joins TRBV7-9 and TRBJ1-3, with 7 bases identical to TRBD1. The CDR3 runs to 15 residues. The V gene end was trimmed by 4 bases and the J gene end by 2 bases; junction bases not matched to a gene: 5. The germline gives CDR1 SEHNR, CDR2 FQNEAQ (reference sequence). CDR3 DNA sequence: TGTGCCAGCAGCTCCGTAACAGGGGCTGGAAACACCATATATTTT. As protein: CASSSVTGAGNTIYF.

Remarks on this clone: Other DNA sequences in the sample encode the same CDR3. The chain recombines TRBV28 with TRBJ1-5, with D perhaps TRBD1 (5 bases). CDR1 and CDR2 (germline): MDHEN, SYDVKM. With 7 bases removed from V and 5 bases from J, the gap between germline ends came to 9 bases. The CDR3 contains 12 residues. CDR3 residues: CASNQGHQPQHF. The CDR3 bases are TGTGCCAGCAACCAGGGCCATCAGCCCCAGCATTTT.

This chain joins TRBV29-1 and TRBJ1-1; weak D call: TRBD1 (5 bases). Germline V gene sequence: CDR1 SQVTM, CDR2 ANQGSEA. The CDR3 totals 12 residues. The V and J ends lost 7 bases and 2 bases respectively, with 11 bases between them. The CDR3 nucleotides are TGCAGCGGTCGACAGATAAACACTGAAGCTTTCTTT. This sequence encodes CSGRQINTEAFF. The whole variable domain, filled in from reference TRBV29-1 and TRBJ1-1, reads SAVISQKPSRDICQRGTSLTIQCQVDSQVTMMFWYRQQPGQSLTLIATANQGSEATYESGFVIDKFPISRPNLTFSTLTVSNMSPEDSSIYLCSGRQINTEAFFGQGTRLTVV.

In DNA form, the CDR3 reads TGTGCCAGCAGCCAGGCAGAACGGACAGACTATGGCTACACCTTC. It encodes CASSQAERTDYGYTF. The V and J genes are TRBV4-2 and TRBJ1-2; D may be TRBD1 (6 bases). Deletions cut 3 bases from V and 3 bases from J, with 14 bases between. Germline CDR1 is LGHNA and CDR2 is YNFKEQ. This CDR3 has 15 amino acids.

This chain uses TRBV6-5 with TRBJ1-6; D remains ambiguous. CDR1 is MNHEY and CDR2 is SVGAGI in the germline V gene. The CDR3 sequence is 15 residues long. V lost 11 bases, J lost 7 bases, and 21 bases lay in between. The CDR3 nucleotides are TGTGCCTCCGGCCCCCGATGGGCCTCAAATTCACCCCTCCACTTT. It yields the protein CASGPRWASNSPLHF.

The CDR3 DNA is TGTGCCAGCAGTGACTCGGCGGGGCATGAGCAGTTCTTC. As protein: CASSDSAGHEQFF. The chain carries TRBV6-4 and TRBJ2-1, with D perhaps matching TRBD2 (6 bases). Trimming shortened V by 0 bases and J by 8 bases, and 8 bases separated the two germline ends. The CDR3 runs 13 residues. Germline V CDR1 and CDR2: MRHNA, SNTAGT.

About this clone itself: Other DNA sequences in this specimen translate into the identical CDR3. The rearrangement uses TRBV27 and TRBJ1-2; a weak D match, TRBD1 (6 bases). In germline, CDR1 is MNHEY, CDR2 SMNVEV (reference sequence). The CDR3 runs 15 residues. V dropped 2 bases and J dropped 2 bases, with 12 bases sitting between them. CDR3 coding DNA: TGTGCCAGCAGTTTAGTACAGGGAGGGAACTATGGCTACACCTTC. The encoded protein is CASSLVQGGNYGYTF.

The genes are TRBV12-5 and TRBJ2-5, with D perhaps matching TRBD2 (5 bases). Trimming shortened V by 1 base and J by 5 bases, and 11 bases separated the two germline ends. CDR1 LGHNT and CDR2 FRNRAP come from the germline V gene. The CDR3 is 14 amino acids. CDR3 protein: CASGLELDGETQYF. CDR3 in DNA: TGTGCTAGTGGTTTGGAACTAGATGGGGAGACCCAGTACTTC.

The chain carries TRBV27 and TRBJ2-1; TRBD2 might be the D (6 bases). V lost 0 bases to trimming and J lost 2 bases, with 14 bases between them. The CDR3 length is 17 residues. In germline, CDR1 is MNHEY, CDR2 SMNVEV (reference sequence). This CDR3 is CASSLSGTGFTYNEQFF. The CDR3 nucleotides are TGTGCCAGCAGTTTATCGGGGACTGGTTTTACCTACAATGAGCAGTTCTTC.

V and J are TRBV19 and TRBJ2-3, with a weak D call TRBD2 (6 bases). The V gene's germline CDR1 is LNHDA and CDR2 SQIVND (reference sequence). This CDR3 is 15 amino acids long. V lost 6 bases and J 5 bases, leaving 18 bases between the germline ends. The CDR3 sequence is CASRVSRRGGDTQYF. Here the CDR3 DNA reads TGTGCCAGTAGGGTCTCAAGGCGGGGCGGAGATACGCAGTATTTT.

J is TRBJ2-3 and V is TRBV5-1, with D perhaps matching TRBD2 (6 bases). The V and J ends lost 0 bases and 4 bases respectively, with 15 bases between them. This CDR3 spans 16 amino acids. Germline V gene data show CDR1 as SGHRS and CDR2 as YFSETQ. CDR3 region: CASSLARGAGSDTQYF. CDR3 DNA: TGCGCCAGCAGCTTGGCTCGCGGGGCCGGTTCAGATACGCAGTATTTT.

This rearrangement joins TRBV28 to TRBJ2-7; D not certain. Germline CDR1 is MDHEN and CDR2 is SYDVKM. V was pared by 7 bases and J by 0 bases, with 10 bases between. The CDR3 length is 13 residues. The DNA for the CDR3 is TGTGCCAGCACCGCCGTCAGCTCCTACGAGCAGTACTTC. It encodes CASTAVSSYEQYF.

This sequence joins TRBV27 and TRBJ2-7, with D possibly matching TRBD2 (6 bases). The ends were cut back, 4 bases at V and 1 base at J, with 8 bases in the middle. Germline-derived CDR1 and CDR2 are MNHEY and SMNVEV (reference sequence). This CDR3 is 13 amino acids long. The CDR3 loop reads CASSWGESYEQYF. CDR3 DNA sequence: TGTGCCAGCAGTTGGGGGGAGTCCTACGAGCAGTACTTC.